This T cell receptor (beta chain) was obtained from a study of blood T cell repertoires in COVID-19. This clone was seen a handful of times. The assay was immunoSEQ multiplex PCR, and TCRdb's table has in-frame clones only and misses some. Of roughly 200,000 clones in the sample, around 87% were seen once. V was trimmed by 0 bases and J by 4 bases, leaving 8 bases between them. Germline CDR1 SGDLS, CDR2 YYNGEE. The CDR3 is 13 amino acids. The specimen was peripheral blood. J is TRBJ2-7 and V is TRBV9; the D is unclear. The TCR originated in a woman aged 18-29 years who had recovered from COVID-19. CDR3 region: CASSVGPTYEQYF. Here the CDR3 DNA reads TGTGCCAGCAGCGTAGGCCCGACTTACGAGCAGTACTTC.